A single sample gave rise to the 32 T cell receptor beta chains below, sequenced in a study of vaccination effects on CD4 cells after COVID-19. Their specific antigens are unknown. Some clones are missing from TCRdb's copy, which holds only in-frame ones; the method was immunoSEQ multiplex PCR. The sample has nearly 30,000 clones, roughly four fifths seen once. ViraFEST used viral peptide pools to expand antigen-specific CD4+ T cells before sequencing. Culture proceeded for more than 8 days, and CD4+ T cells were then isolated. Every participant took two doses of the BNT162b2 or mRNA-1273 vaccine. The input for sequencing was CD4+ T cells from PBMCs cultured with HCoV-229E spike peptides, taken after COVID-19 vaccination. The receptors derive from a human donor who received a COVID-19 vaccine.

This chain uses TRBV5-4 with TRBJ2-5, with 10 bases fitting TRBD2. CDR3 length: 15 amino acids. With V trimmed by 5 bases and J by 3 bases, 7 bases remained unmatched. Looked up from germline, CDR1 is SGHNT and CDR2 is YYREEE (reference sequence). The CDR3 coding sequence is TGTGCCAGCAGACAGGCCCTAGCGGGAGAAGAGACCCAGTACTTC. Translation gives CASRQALAGEETQYF.

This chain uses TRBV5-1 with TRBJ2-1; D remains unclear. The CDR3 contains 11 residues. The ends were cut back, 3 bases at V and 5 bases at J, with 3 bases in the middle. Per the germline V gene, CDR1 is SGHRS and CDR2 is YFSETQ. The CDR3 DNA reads TGCGCCAGCAGCTCAAACAATGAGCAGTTCTTC. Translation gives CASSSNNEQFF.

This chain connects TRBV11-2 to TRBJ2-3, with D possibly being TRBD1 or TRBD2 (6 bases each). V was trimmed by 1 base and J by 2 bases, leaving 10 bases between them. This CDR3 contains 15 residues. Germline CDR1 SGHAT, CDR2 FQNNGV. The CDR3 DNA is TGTGCCAGCAGCTTAGGCGGGACAAACACAGATACGCAGTATTTT. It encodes CASSLGGTNTDTQYF. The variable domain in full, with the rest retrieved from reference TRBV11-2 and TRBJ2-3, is EAGVAQSPRYKIIEKRQSVAFWCNPISGHATLYWYQQILGQGPKLLIQFQNNGVVDDSQLPKDRFSAERLKGVDSTLKIQPAKLEDSAVYLCASSLGGTNTDTQYFGPGTRLTVL.

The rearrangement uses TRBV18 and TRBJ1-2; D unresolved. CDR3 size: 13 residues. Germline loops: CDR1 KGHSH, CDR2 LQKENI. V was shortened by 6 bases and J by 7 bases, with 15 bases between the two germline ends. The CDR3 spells CASSPGGMSGYTF. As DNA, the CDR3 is TGTGCCAGCTCTCCTGGAGGGATGAGTGGCTACACCTTC.

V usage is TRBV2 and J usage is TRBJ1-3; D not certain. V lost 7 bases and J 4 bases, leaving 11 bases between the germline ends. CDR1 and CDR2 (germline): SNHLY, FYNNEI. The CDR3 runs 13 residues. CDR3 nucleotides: TGTGCCAGCACGTCACTGAGGGGAAACACCATATATTTT. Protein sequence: CASTSLRGNTIYF.

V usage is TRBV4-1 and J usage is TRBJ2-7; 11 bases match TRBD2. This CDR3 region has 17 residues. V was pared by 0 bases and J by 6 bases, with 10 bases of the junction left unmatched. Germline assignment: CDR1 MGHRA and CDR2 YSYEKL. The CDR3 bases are TGCGCCAGCAGCCAAGAAGGCCTAGCGGGAGGATCTGGCGAGCAGTACTTC. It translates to CASSQEGLAGGSGEQYF.

The CDR3 is CASSRISGNTIYF. The DNA of the CDR3 is TGTGCCAGCAGCCGTATCTCTGGAAACACCATATATTTT. V is TRBV3-1 (or the pseudogene TRBV3-2) and J is TRBJ1-3; D unresolved. Germline-derived CDR1 and CDR2 are LGHDT and YNNKEL (reference sequence). Trimming cost V 4 bases and J 0 bases, with 4 bases left between them. The CDR3 sequence is 13 residues long.

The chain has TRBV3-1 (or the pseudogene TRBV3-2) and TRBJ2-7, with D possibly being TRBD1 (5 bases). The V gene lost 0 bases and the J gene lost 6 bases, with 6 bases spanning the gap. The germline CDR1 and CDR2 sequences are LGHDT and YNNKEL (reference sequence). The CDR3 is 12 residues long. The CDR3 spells CASSQDQGEQYF. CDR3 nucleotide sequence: TGTGCCAGCAGCCAAGATCAGGGCGAGCAGTACTTC.

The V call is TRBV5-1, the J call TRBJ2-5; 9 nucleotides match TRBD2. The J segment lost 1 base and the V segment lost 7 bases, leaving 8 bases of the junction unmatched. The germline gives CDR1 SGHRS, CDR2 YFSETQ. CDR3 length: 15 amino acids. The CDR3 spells CASARRAGGQETQYF. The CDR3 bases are TGCGCCAGCGCCAGGCGAGCGGGAGGCCAAGAGACCCAGTACTTC.

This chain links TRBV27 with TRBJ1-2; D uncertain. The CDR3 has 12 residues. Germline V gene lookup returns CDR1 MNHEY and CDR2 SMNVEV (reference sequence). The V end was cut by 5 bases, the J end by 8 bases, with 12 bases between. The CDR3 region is CASSPPTGGYTF. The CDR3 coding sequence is TGTGCCAGCAGTCCCCCGACTGGGGGCTACACCTTC.

In DNA, the CDR3 is TGTGCCAGCAGTTACGGGACTGGCAATGAGCAGTTCTTC. Its protein product is CASSYGTGNEQFF. The chain is built from TRBV6-2 or TRBV6-3 and TRBJ2-1; a possible D gene is TRBD2 (6 bases). Germline V CDR1 and CDR2: MNHEY, SVGEGT. V dropped 2 bases and J dropped 6 bases, with 8 bases sitting between them. The CDR3 is made up of 13 amino acids.

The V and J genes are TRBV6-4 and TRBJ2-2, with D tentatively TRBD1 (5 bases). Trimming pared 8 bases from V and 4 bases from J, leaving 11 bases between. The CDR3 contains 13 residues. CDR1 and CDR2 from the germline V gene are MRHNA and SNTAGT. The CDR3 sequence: CASSVTGTGELFF. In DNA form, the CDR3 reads TGTGCCAGCTCTGTTACAGGCACCGGGGAGCTGTTTTTT.

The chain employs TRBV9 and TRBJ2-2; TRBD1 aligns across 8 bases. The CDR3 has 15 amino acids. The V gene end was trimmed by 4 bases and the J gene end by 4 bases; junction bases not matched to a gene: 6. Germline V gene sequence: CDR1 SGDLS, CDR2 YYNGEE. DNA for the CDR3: TGTGCCAGCAGCCAGGGGGCAGGTTCCACCGGGGAGCTGTTTTTT. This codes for CASSQGAGSTGELFF.

The CDR3 DNA follows: TGTGCCAGCAGTGGAGACAGGGTATCCGGCTACACCTTC. Encoded protein: CASSGDRVSGYTF. The genes are TRBV12-3 or TRBV12-4 and TRBJ1-2; TRBD1 matches 7 bases. With V trimmed by 5 bases and J by 8 bases, 8 bases remained unmatched. The CDR3 extends over 13 amino acids.

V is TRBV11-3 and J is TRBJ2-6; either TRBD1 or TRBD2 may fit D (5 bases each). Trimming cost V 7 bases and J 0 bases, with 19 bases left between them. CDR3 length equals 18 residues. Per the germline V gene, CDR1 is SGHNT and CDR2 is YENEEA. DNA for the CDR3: TGTGCCAGCACCCGGGGAGAGACAGCCGCCTCTGGGGCCAACGTCCTGACTTTC. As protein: CASTRGETAASGANVLTF.

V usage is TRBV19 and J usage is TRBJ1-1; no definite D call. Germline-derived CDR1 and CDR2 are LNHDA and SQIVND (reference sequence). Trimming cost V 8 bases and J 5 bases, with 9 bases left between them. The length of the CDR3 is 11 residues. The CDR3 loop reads CASQHRTEAFF. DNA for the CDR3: TGTGCCAGTCAACACCGGACTGAAGCTTTCTTT.

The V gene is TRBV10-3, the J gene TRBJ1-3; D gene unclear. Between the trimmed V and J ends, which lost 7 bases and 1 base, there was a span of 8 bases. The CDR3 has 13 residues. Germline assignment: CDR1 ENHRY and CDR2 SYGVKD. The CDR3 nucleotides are TGTGCCATCACCCGGGAATCTGGAAACACCATATATTTT. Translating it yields CAITRESGNTIYF.

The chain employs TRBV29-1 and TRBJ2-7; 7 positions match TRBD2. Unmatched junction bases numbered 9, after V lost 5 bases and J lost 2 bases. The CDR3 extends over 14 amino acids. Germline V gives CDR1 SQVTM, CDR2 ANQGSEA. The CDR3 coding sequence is TGCAGCGTTACTCCCGGGACTATCGCCTACGAGCAGTACTTC. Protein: CSVTPGTIAYEQYF.

CDR3 loop: CASSLELTQLTPSTDTQYF. The CDR3 nucleotides are TGTGCCAGCTCCCTTGAGTTAACCCAATTAACGCCTAGCACAGATACGCAGTATTTT. The chain joins TRBV18 to TRBJ2-3; D is ambiguous. The germline V gene encodes CDR1 KGHSH and CDR2 LQKENI. The V and J ends lost 6 bases and 0 bases respectively, with 25 bases between them. CDR3 length: 19 residues.

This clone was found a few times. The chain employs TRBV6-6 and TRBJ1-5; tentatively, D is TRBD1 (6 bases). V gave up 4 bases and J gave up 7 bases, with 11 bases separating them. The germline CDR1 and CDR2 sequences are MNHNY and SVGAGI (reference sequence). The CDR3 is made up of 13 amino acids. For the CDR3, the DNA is TGTGCCAGCAGTTTACAGGGACGGCAGCCCCAGCATTTT. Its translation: CASSLQGRQPQHF.

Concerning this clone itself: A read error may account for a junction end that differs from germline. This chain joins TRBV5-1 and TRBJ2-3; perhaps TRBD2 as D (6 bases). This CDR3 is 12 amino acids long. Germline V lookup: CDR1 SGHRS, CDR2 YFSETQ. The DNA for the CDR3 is TGCGCCAGCAGGTTGGAGGGATATACGCAGTATTTT. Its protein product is CASRLEGYTQYF.

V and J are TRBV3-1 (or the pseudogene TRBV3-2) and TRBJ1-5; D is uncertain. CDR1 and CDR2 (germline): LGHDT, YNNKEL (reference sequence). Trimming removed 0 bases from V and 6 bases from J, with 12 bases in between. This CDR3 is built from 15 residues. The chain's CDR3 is CASSQDLSDLQPQHF. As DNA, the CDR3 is TGTGCCAGCAGCCAAGATTTGTCGGATCTTCAGCCCCAGCATTTT.

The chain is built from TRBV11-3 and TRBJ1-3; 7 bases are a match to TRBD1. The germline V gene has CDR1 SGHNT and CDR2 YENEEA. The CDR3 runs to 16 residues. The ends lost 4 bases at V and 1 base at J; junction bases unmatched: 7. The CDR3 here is CASSSGGTASGNTIYF. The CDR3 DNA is TGTGCCAGCAGCTCAGGAGGGACAGCTTCTGGAAACACCATATATTTT.

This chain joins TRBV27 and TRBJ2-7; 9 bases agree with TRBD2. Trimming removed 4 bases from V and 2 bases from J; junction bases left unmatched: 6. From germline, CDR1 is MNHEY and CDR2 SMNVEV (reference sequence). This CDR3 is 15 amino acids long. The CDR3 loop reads CASSSIAGATYEQYF. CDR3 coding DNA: TGTGCCAGCAGTTCGATAGCGGGAGCGACCTACGAGCAGTACTTC.

CDR3 coding DNA: TGTGCCAGCAGTTACTCGGGGGGAATGAAAGAGACCCAGTACTTC. Amino acid sequence: CASSYSGGMKETQYF. The V call is TRBV6-5, the J call TRBJ2-5, with a possible D match to TRBD2 (6 bases). The CDR3 runs to 15 residues. Germline lookup yields CDR1 MNHEY and CDR2 SVGAGI. The V gene lost 0 bases and the J gene lost 3 bases, with 11 bases spanning the gap.

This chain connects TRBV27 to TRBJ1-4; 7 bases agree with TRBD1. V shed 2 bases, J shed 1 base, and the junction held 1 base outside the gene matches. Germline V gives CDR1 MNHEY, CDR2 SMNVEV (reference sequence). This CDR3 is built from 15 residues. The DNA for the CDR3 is TGTGCCAGCAGTTTAAACAGGGGAACTAATGAAAAACTGTTTTTT. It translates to CASSLNRGTNEKLFF.

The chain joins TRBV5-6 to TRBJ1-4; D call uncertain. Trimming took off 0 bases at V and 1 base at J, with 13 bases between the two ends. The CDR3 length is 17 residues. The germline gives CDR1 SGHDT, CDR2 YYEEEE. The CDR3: CASSLVGGRGTNEKLFF. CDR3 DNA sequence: TGTGCCAGCAGCTTGGTTGGCGGGCGCGGAACTAATGAAAAACTGTTTTTT. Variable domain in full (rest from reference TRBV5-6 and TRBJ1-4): DAGVTQSPTHLIKTRGQQVTLRCSPKSGHDTVSWYQQALGQGPQFIFQYYEEEERQRGNFPDRFSGHQFPNYSSELNVNALLLGDSALYLCASSLVGGRGTNEKLFFGSGTQLSVL.

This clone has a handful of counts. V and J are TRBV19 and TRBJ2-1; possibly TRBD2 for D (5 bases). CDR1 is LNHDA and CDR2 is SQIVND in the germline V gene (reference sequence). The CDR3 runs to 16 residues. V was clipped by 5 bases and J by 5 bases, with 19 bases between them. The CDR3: CASSPRALVLNNEQFF. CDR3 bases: TGTGCCAGTAGTCCGAGGGCACTAGTCTTAAACAATGAGCAGTTCTTC. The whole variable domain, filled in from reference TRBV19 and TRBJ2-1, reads DGGITQSPKYLFRKEGQNVTLSCEQNLNHDAMYWYRQDPGQGLRLIYYSQIVNDFQKGDIAEGYSVSREKKESFPLTVTSAQKNPTAFYLCASSPRALVLNNEQFFGPGTRLTVL.

This chain's CDR3 is CASSGQGGNTEAFF. CDR3 nucleotides: TGTGCCAGCAGCGGACAGGGGGGGAACACTGAAGCTTTCTTT. The V and J genes are TRBV7-9 and TRBJ1-1, with 10 bases fitting TRBD1. This CDR3 has 14 amino acids. Germline assignment: CDR1 SEHNR and CDR2 FQNEAQ (reference sequence). After removal of 5 bases from V and 1 base from J, the junction contained 1 base not matched to a gene.

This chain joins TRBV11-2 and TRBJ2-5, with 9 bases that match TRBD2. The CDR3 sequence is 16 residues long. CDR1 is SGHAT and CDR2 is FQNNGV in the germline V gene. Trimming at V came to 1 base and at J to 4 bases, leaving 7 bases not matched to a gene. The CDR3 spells CASSLVSAGGIETQYF. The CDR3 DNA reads TGTGCCAGCAGCTTAGTTTCTGCGGGAGGGATAGAGACCCAGTACTTC.

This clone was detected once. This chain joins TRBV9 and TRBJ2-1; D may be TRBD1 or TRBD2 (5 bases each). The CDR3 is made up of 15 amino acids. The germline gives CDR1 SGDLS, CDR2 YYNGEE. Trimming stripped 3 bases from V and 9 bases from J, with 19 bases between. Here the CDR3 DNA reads TGTGCCAGCAGCGCCTTGGGGGAGCCGGAAAGTGAGCAGTTCTTC. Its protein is CASSALGEPESEQFF. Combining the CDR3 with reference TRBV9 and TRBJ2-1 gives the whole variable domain DSGVTQTPKHLITATGQRVTLRCSPRSGDLSVYWYQQSLDQGLQFLIQYYNGEERAKGNILERFSAQQFPDLHSELNLSSLELGDSALYFCASSALGEPESEQFFGPGTRLTVL.

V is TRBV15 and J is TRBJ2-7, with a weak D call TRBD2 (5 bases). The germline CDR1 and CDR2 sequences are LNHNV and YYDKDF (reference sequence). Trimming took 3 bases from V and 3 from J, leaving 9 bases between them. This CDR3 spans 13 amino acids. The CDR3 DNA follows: TGTGCCACCAGCAGGTCGGGGTTCTACGAGCAGTACTTC. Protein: CATSRSGFYEQYF.